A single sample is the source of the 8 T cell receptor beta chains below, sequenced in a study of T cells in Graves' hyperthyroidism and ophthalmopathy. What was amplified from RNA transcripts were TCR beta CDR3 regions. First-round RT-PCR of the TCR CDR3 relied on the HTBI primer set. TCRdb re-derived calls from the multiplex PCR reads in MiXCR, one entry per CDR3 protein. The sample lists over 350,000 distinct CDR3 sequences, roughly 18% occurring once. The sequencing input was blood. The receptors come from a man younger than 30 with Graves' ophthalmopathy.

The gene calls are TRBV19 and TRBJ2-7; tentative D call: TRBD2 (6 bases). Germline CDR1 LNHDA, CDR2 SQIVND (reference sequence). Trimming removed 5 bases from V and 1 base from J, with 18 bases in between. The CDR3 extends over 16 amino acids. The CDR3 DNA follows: TGTGCCAGTAGTGCCCGCTCACGGGAGAGGTCCTACGAGCAGTACTTC. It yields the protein CASSARSRERSYEQYF.

CDR3 nucleotides: TGTGCCAGCAGCCGTCGCGGAGCCGGGGAGCTGTTTTTT. Protein sequence: CASSRRGAGELFF. The genes are TRBV3-1 and TRBJ2-2; D uncertain. The V and J ends lost 4 bases and 6 bases respectively, with 9 bases between them. CDR3 size: 13 residues. The germline V gene has CDR1 LGHDT and CDR2 YNNKEL (reference sequence).

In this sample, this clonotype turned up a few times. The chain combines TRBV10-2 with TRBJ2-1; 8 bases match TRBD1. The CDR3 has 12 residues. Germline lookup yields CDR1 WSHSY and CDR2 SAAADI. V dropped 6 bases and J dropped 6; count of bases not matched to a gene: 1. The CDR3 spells CASRQGANEQFF. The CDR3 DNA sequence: TGCGCCAGCAGGCAGGGGGCCAATGAGCAGTTCTTC.

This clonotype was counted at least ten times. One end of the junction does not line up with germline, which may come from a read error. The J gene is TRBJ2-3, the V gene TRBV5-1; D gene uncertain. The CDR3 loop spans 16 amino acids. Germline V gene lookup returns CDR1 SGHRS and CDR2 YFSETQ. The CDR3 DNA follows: TGCGCCAGCAGCTTGGTCCAGCAGGCACGCACGGATACGCAGTATTTT. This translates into CASSLVQQARTDTQYF.

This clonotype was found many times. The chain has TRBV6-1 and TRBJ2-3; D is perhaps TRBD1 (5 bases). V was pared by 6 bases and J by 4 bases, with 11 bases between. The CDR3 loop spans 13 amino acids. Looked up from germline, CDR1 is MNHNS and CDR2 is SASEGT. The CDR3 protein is CASRLTEADTQYF. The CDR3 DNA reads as TGTGCCAGCAGGCTGACAGAGGCAGATACGCAGTATTTT.

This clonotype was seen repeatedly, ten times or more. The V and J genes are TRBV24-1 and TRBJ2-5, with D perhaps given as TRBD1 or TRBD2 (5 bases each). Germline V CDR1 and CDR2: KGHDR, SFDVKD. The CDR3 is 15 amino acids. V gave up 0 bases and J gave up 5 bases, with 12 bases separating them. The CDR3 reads CATSDLQGTQETQYF. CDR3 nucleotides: TGTGCCACCAGTGATTTGCAAGGGACGCAGGAGACCCAGTACTTC.

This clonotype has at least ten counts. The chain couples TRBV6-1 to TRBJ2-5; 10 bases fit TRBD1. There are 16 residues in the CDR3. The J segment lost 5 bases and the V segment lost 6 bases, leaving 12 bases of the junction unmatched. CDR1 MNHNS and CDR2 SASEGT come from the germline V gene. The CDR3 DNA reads TGTGCCAGCAGCGAACCGGGACAGGGGATTTCGGAGACCCAGTACTTC. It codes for CASSEPGQGISETQYF.

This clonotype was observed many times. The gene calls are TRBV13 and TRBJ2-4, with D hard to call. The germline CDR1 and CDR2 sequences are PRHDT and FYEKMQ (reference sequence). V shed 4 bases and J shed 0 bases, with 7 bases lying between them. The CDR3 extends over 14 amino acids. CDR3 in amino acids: CASSSRTAKNIQYF. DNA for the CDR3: TGTGCCAGCAGCTCACGGACAGCCAAAAACATTCAGTACTTC.